This T cell receptor (beta chain) originates from a study of radiotherapy plus CTLA-4 blockade in lung cancer. On the study more broadly: Objective responses occurred in about a sixth of patients; roughly 30% had disease control. Notes on the study in general: The study found tumor-derived TCR clones expanded in blood after radiotherapy plus ipilimumab. Response was reportedly best predicted by early blood T cell clone dynamics, with interferon-beta.

The junction had 7 bases not matched to a gene; V was cut back by 5 bases and J by 7 bases. The CDR3 is 14 amino acids. Germline CDR1 is SGHTA and CDR2 is FQGNSA. The method was immunoSEQ multiplex PCR; TCRdb's version includes in-frame clones alone and lacks a portion of them. The sample has around 55,000 clones, about 80% seen once. Those patients who had chemo-refractory metastatic non-small-cell lung cancer were given focal radiation along with CTLA-4 blockade through ipilimumab. As concerns this clone: Its antigen is as yet unknown.

The gene calls are TRBV7-2 and TRBJ2-2; 7 bases map to TRBD1. The receptor was derived from a human donor with non-small cell lung cancer whose response to radiotherapy plus ipilimumab could not be evaluated. The sample consisted of peripheral blood, taken from a patient treated with radiotherapy plus ipilimumab. Written as DNA, the CDR3 is TGTGCCAGCAGCCCGGGACAGTCGAACGGGGAGCTGTTTTTT. Its protein product is CASSPGQSNGELFF.